Described below is a single TCR beta chain sequence and its context. Its antigen is currently unknown. The length of the CDR3 is 16 residues. J was trimmed by 6 bases and V by 5 bases; bases with no gene match: 15. Germline V CDR1 and CDR2: SGHRS, YFSETQ. Vbeta (60) and Jbeta (13) primers were used in the PCR. Data came from immunoSEQ multiplex PCR; TCRdb stores just in-frame clones and leaves some out. The sample consists of over 150,000 clones, roughly 81% of them appearing once. The data were taken from a study of cytomegalovirus exposure and HLA in healthy donors. Study findings and constraints: Immune exposure information comprised only CMV serostatus.

The chain combines TRBV5-1 with TRBJ2-7; 9 bases line up with TRBD1. The origin of this receptor is a woman aged 45-59 years in good health and CMV-seronegative. Sequencing was carried out using PBMCs. The CDR3 loop is CASRLHTGGYRVEQYF. The CDR3 DNA reads TGCGCCAGCAGACTGCATACAGGGGGCTATCGCGTCGAGCAGTACTTC.